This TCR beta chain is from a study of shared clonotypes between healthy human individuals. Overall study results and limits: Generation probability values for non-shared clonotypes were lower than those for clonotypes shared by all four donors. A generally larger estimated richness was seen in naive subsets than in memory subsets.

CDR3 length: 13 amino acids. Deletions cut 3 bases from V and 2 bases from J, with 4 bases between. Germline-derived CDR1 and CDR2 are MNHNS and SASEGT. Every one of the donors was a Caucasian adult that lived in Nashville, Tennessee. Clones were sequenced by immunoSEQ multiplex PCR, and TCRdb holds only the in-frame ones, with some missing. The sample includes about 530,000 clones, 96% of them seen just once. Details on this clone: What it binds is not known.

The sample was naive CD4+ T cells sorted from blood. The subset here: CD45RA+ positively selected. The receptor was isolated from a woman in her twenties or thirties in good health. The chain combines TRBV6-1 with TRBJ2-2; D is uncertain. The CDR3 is CASSDYNTGELFF. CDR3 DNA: TGTGCCAGCAGTGACTACAACACCGGGGAGCTGTTTTTT.